This note documents a single T cell receptor (beta chain) sequence. Measured with immunoSEQ multiplex PCR; TCRdb has only the in-frame clones, and not every one. The table shows roughly 170,000 clones, with 70% to 90% occurring only once. These data belong to a study of T cell responses to AZD1222 COVID-19 vaccine. The germline V gene has CDR1 SGHVS and CDR2 FQNEAQ. CDR3 length: 13 residues. V lost 2 bases and J lost 0, with 4 bases in between. This TCR was sampled from an adult in good health. The specimen comprised peripheral blood, sampled on day 0 of AZD1222 vaccination. The chain combines TRBV7-8 with TRBJ1-1; D is unresolved. In DNA form, the CDR3 reads TGTGCCAGCAGCTTACAGATGAACACTGAAGCTTTCTTT. Its protein product is CASSLQMNTEAFF.